The present T cell receptor (beta chain) was sequenced within a study of T cell repertoires in cytomegalovirus infection. CDR1 SGHAT and CDR2 FQNNGV come from the germline V gene. The CDR3 covers 14 residues. V lost 5 bases, J lost 0 bases, and 11 bases lay in between. In regard to this clonotype: The target antigen is unknown.

MiXCR, run by TCRdb on the reads, gives a single entry per CDR3 protein. The data show roughly 500,000 distinct CDR3 sequences, with roughly a third seen just once and around a sixth held by the top ten. This chain links TRBV11-2 with TRBJ2-7; D could derive from TRBD1 or TRBD2 (5 bases each). Here the sequenced sample was cultured PBMCs, taken from culture after CMV antigen stimulation. The source of this sequence is a human donor in good health (CMV status not recorded). Some clones in this sample may be carry-over from other donors' samples. Here the CDR3 DNA reads TGTGCCAGCAGCCCAGGGACCACCTCCTACGAGCAGTACTTC. Translation gives CASSPGTTSYEQYF. The full variable domain, its missing parts supplied by reference TRBV11-2 and TRBJ2-7, is EAGVAQSPRYKIIEKRQSVAFWCNPISGHATLYWYQQILGQGPKLLIQFQNNGVVDDSQLPKDRFSAERLKGVDSTLKIQPAKLEDSAVYLCASSPGTTSYEQYFGPGTRLTVT.